This T cell receptor beta chain was sequenced for a study of neoadjuvant anti-PD-1 for oral cavity cancer. The table came from immunoSEQ multiplex PCR; TCRdb's copy has only in-frame clones and leaves some out. The sample consists of under 85,000 clones, more than 80% of them appearing once. The CDR3 length is 10 residues. Germline V gene sequence: CDR1 MNHNS, CDR2 SASEGT. Trimming left V 11 bases short and J 6 bases short, with 8 bases between. The TCR sequence derives from a person aged 35-79 years with oral cavity squamous cell carcinoma. The source was PBMCs, collected before nivolumab (anti-PD-1) treatment. The V and J genes are TRBV6-1 and TRBJ2-1, with no clear D. The CDR3: CASEFNEQFF. The CDR3 region has the DNA TGTGCCTCGGAATTCAATGAGCAGTTCTTC.